These T cell receptor beta chains were read from a single sample in a study of Ad26.COV2.S vaccination and SARS-CoV-2 variants. The table came from immunoSEQ multiplex PCR; TCRdb's copy has only in-frame clones and leaves some out. The table lists fewer than 500,000 clones, about 90% of them singletons, with approximately 4.5% in the top ten. The sequences come from peripheral blood, collected in a trial of Ad26.COV2.S vaccine versus placebo. The receptors derive from a person aged 18-65 years who received the Ad26.COV2.S COVID-19 vaccine or a placebo. The CDR3 runs from the conserved cysteine through the conserved F or W. A D gene is named only where the DNA matches it firmly. Part of the rows lack a size; the others show once, few, many or a class for expanded clones.

j_call clone_size d_call v_call cdr3_nt cdr3_aa
TRBJ2-5 - - TRBV5-1 TGCGCCAGCAGCCCCGGGGCTACCTACCAAGAGACCCAGTACTTC CASSPGATYQETQYF
TRBJ1-4 once - TRBV5-8 TGTGCCAGCAGCTCCGGGGGCCCGCCTAATGAAAAACTGTTTTTT CASSSGGPPNEKLFF
TRBJ1-2 - - TRBV7-9 TGTGCCAGCAGCTTACCTCCTAACTATGGCTACACCTTC CASSLPPNYGYTF
TRBJ2-7 - - TRBV20-1 TGCAGTGCGGAGCGAACAGACGAGCAGTACTTC CSAERTDEQYF
TRBJ1-5 - - TRBV20-1 TGCAGTGCTAGTGCGGACGGTAGCAATCAGCCCCAGCATTTT CSASADGSNQPQHF
TRBJ2-2 - - TRBV28 TGTGCCAGCAGTTTTGGGTATACCGGGGAGCTGTTTTTT CASSFGYTGELFF
TRBJ2-7 - TRBD1 TRBV6-5 TGTGCCAGCAACCGACAGGGGGCCTACGAGCAGTACTTC CASNRQGAYEQYF
TRBJ2-1 - TRBD1 TRBV5-5 TGTGCCAGCAGCTGGGGACAGGAGGGCACCAATGAGCAGTTCTTC CASSWGQEGTNEQFF
TRBJ1-2 - - TRBV2 TGTGCCAGCAGTGAAGACTCCAGGGGTGGCTACACCTTC CASSEDSRGGYTF
TRBJ1-1 - - TRBV11-3 TGTGCCAGCAGCCCCCACCCAATCCGGGCCATGAACACTGAAGCTTTCTTT CASSPHPIRAMNTEAFF
TRBJ1-1 once TRBD1 TRBV18 TGTGCCAGCTCACCAGGGGCAGGGGGATTCACTGAAGCTTTCTTT CASSPGAGGFTEAFF
TRBJ1-1 - - TRBV9 TGTGCCAGCAGCCCCCACGAGGGGGTCGGCCCTACGAACACTGAAGCTTTCTTT CASSPHEGVGPTNTEAFF
TRBJ2-2 once TRBD1 TRBV10-3 TGTGCCGTTAGACAGGGGCTAGCGCGCCCCGAGGGGGAGCTGTTTTTT CAVRQGLARPEGELFF
TRBJ2-7 - - TRBV6-2/TRBV6-3 TGTGCCAGCAGCATCGAATTGGACAGATTCTCCTACGAGCAGTACTTC CASSIELDRFSYEQYF
TRBJ1-4 once - TRBV18 TGTGCCAGCTCACCCATTCCCGGGCCTGAAAAACTGTTTTTT CASSPIPGPEKLFF
TRBJ2-1 - TRBD1 TRBV4-3 TGCGCCAGCAGCCAAGAGGTTCCCGGGACAGAATACAATGAGCAGTTCTTC CASSQEVPGTEYNEQFF
TRBJ1-1 - - TRBV7-2 TGTGCCAGCAGCTTAGACAGGGAGGTTGAAGCTTTCTTT CASSLDREVEAFF
TRBJ1-5 - - TRBV18 TGTGCCAGCTCACTATTGAACCGGGACAATAGCAATCAGCCCCAGCATTTT CASSLLNRDNSNQPQHF
TRBJ2-6 - - TRBV27 TGTGCCAGCAGTTTCTCTGGGGCCAACGTCCTGACTTTC CASSFSGANVLTF
TRBJ1-4 - - TRBV3-1/TRBV3-2 TGTGCCAGCAGCCAAGAAACTACTAATGAAAAACTGTTTTTT CASSQETTNEKLFF
TRBJ2-3 - - TRBV4-1 TGCGCCAGCAGCCCCCGGGAGGGGGCTACCTCGGATACGCAGTATTTT CASSPREGATSDTQYF
TRBJ2-1 - TRBD2 TRBV5-6 TGTGCCAGCAGCACCGGGACTAGTTACTCGGAGCAGTTCTTC CASSTGTSYSEQFF
TRBJ2-7 - - TRBV6-5 TGTGCCAGCAGTTACTCGAGCCAGGGTGGCGAGCAGTACTTC CASSYSSQGGEQYF
TRBJ1-1 - - TRBV6-2/TRBV6-3 TGTGCCAGCAGTTACGTAGGGCTGAACACTGAAGCTTTCTTT CASSYVGLNTEAFF
TRBJ2-7 - - TRBV25-1 TGTGCCAGCAGCCGGGGCGTAACCTCCTACGAGCAGTACTTC CASSRGVTSYEQYF
TRBJ2-2 - - TRBV5-1 TGCGCCAGCAGCCCGGGACCCAGCACCGGGGAGCTGTTTTTT CASSPGPSTGELFF
TRBJ2-7 - TRBD2 TRBV7-9 TGTGCCAGCAGACCTACCCCCGGGACTAGCGGGAGATCCTACGAGCAGTACTTC CASRPTPGTSGRSYEQYF
TRBJ1-6 - - TRBV9 TGTGCCAGCAGCGTAGAGGGCAGCCGGACACCCCTCCACTTT CASSVEGSRTPLHF
TRBJ2-2 - - TRBV25-1 TGTGCCAGCAGTGATCGGAACACCGGGGAGCTGTTTTTT CASSDRNTGELFF
TRBJ1-5 - TRBD1 TRBV6-2/TRBV6-3 TGTGCCAGCAGTAGGAATCAGGGGGATCAGCCCCAGCATTTT CASSRNQGDQPQHF
TRBJ1-1 once - TRBV9 TGTGCCAGCAGCGTAGAGGTAGGCACTGAAGCTTTCTTT CASSVEVGTEAFF
TRBJ2-5 once - TRBV5-5 TGTGCCAGCAGCTTTTTGAGGACCGAGACCCAGTACTTC CASSFLRTETQYF
TRBJ2-7 - - TRBV18 TGTGCCAGCTCACCGGGGGGCACCTACGAGCAGTACTTC CASSPGGTYEQYF
TRBJ1-2 once TRBD1 TRBV27 TGTGCCAGCAGTTTATCATCGAGACAGGGGAGAGATGGCTACACCTTC CASSLSSRQGRDGYTF
TRBJ1-1 - - TRBV6-5 TGTGCCAGCAGCCGTATGCGGGAAATGAACACTGAAGCTTTCTTT CASSRMREMNTEAFF
TRBJ2-2 - - TRBV7-9 TGTGCCAGCAGCTTATTCAGGGCCACCGGGGAGCTGTTTTTT CASSLFRATGELFF
TRBJ2-5 - - TRBV11-2 TGTGCCAGCAGCCCCCTGGGGAACCCACAAGAGACCCAGTACTTC CASSPLGNPQETQYF
TRBJ2-5 - - TRBV6-1 TGTGCCAGCAGTGAAGGCGGCAACCTCCAAGAGACCCAGTACTTC CASSEGGNLQETQYF
TRBJ2-7 - TRBD1 TRBV3-1/TRBV3-2 TGTGCCAGCAGGAGACAGGGCATCTACGAGCAGTACTTC CASRRQGIYEQYF
TRBJ2-7 - - TRBV2 TGTGCCAGCAGGAAATCAGGTGCCGTCTGGAGCTACGAGCAGTACTTC CASRKSGAVWSYEQYF
TRBJ2-1 - - TRBV7-2 TGTGCCAGCAGCTTAGGGGGATCTTACAATGAGCAGTTCTTC CASSLGGSYNEQFF
TRBJ2-1 - TRBD1 TRBV12-3/TRBV12-4 TGTGCCACCCAGGGGGTCGCCGTCGAGCAGTTCTTC CATQGVAVEQFF
TRBJ2-2 - TRBD2 TRBV9 TGTGCCAGCAGCACCTCTAGCGGGAGGGCCGCCGGGGAGCTGTTTTTT CASSTSSGRAAGELFF
TRBJ2-7 - TRBD1 TRBV5-4 TGTGCCAGCAACCTACAGGGGACCAGCGAGCAGTACTTC CASNLQGTSEQYF
TRBJ2-1 few - TRBV14 TGTGCCAGCAGCCAGAAGGTGGGGGTTTTCTACAATGAGCAGTTCTTC CASSQKVGVFYNEQFF
TRBJ2-3 - - TRBV5-1 TGCGCCAGCAGCCCGACGAGGGATACGCAGTATTTT CASSPTRDTQYF
TRBJ2-1 - TRBD1 TRBV7-9 TGTGCCAGCAGCTCCCAGGGACAGGGTTACAATGAGCAGTTCTTC CASSSQGQGYNEQFF
TRBJ2-4 - - TRBV9 TGTGCCAGCAGCGTAGTGTACCTCGAGTACTTC CASSVVYLEYF
TRBJ2-5 - - TRBV28 TGTGCCAGCAGTTCCCCCGGAGGGGTACAGTCAGAGACCCAGTACTTC CASSSPGGVQSETQYF
TRBJ2-3 - - TRBV28 TGTGCCAGCAATATCATTTGGGGCGATACGCAGTATTTT CASNIIWGDTQYF
TRBJ2-2 - - TRBV5-1 TGCGCCAGCAGCCTCGACCCCACCGGGGAGCTGTTTTTT CASSLDPTGELFF
TRBJ2-5 - TRBD1 TRBV3-1/TRBV3-2 TGTGCCAGCAGCCCACCCGGGACAGGCCAAGAGACCCAGTACTTC CASSPPGTGQETQYF
TRBJ1-5 - TRBD1 TRBV28 TGTGCCAGCAACGGACCGGGACAGGGGAATCAGCCCCAGCATTTT CASNGPGQGNQPQHF
TRBJ2-2 - TRBD2 TRBV18 TGTGCCAGCTCACCAAAACCAACTAGCGGGAGTGGCACCGGGGAGCTGTTTTTT CASSPKPTSGSGTGELFF